A selection of T cell receptor beta chains follows, all from one sample in a study of blood T cell repertoires in COVID-19. Produced via immunoSEQ multiplex PCR; TCRdb's table is partial and in-frame only. The repertoire consists of some 110,000 clones, with 65% to 85% occurring once and the leading ten covering 3.5% to 5.5%. Sequenced material: peripheral blood. The origin of the receptors is a woman between 65 and 79 years old with acute or convalescent COVID-19. The conserved cysteine and the conserved F or W are not part of the CDR3 here.

cdr3_aa | j_call | v_call | cdr3_length
ASSLISPRAGDTQY | TRBJ2-3 | TRBV5-1 | 14
ASRPAGGRSTQY | TRBJ2-3 | TRBV6-5 | 12
ASSLAVLAGAVDEQF | TRBJ2-1 | TRBV7-9 | 15
ASSSFSGTEYGYT | TRBJ1-2 | TRBV6-5 | 13
ATSDLQTAGTGNTGELF | TRBJ2-2 | TRBV24-1 | 17
ASSQEIRGWSGSTGELF | TRBJ2-2 | TRBV4-2 | 17
ASNPKGRGEQF | TRBJ2-1 | TRBV5-6 | 11
ASSLQRYTDTQY | TRBJ2-3 | TRBV7-9 | 12
ASSPRTGSGNTIY | TRBJ1-3 | TRBV18 | 13
STRQGATEAF | TRBJ1-1 | TRBV29-1 | 10
ASSKQGYNEQF | TRBJ2-1 | TRBV6-2/TRBV6-3 | 11
ASSLVAGGRTDTQY | TRBJ2-3 | TRBV7-6 | 14
ASKGTGGSNEKLF | TRBJ1-4 | TRBV2 | 13
ASSDRGRTDTQY | TRBJ2-3 | TRBV2 | 12
SASRRGGSEKLF | TRBJ1-4 | TRBV20-1 | 12
ASGAGTVTQETQY | TRBJ2-5 | TRBV11-3 | 13
ASRGPFVGGRSPGELF | TRBJ2-2 | TRBV21-1 | 16
AWSKGADSPLH | TRBJ1-6 | TRBV30 | 11
ASSQGRTSGRYNEQF | TRBJ2-1 | TRBV3-1/TRBV3-2 | 15
AISEQGGNQPQH | TRBJ1-5 | TRBV10-3 | 12
ATSRGGAGHLGTEAF | TRBJ1-1 | TRBV15 | 15
ASSPPSGTPLH | TRBJ1-6 | TRBV5-1 | 11
ASSGGTVFGNTIY | TRBJ1-3 | TRBV11-3 | 13
ASSGQTSGNTIY | TRBJ1-3 | TRBV13 | 12
AISEAGGSYT | TRBJ1-2 | TRBV10-3 | 10
SVADSRASTDTQY | TRBJ2-3 | TRBV29-1 | 13
ASSLDRAYNEQF | TRBJ2-1 | TRBV5-1 | 12
ASSPSGGPGGTDTQY | TRBJ2-3 | TRBV6-2/TRBV6-3 | 15
ASSDRQRHNYGYT | TRBJ1-2 | TRBV2 | 13
ASSYSQSQETQY | TRBJ2-5 | TRBV6-6 | 12